This T cell receptor beta chain was documented in a study of shared clonotypes between healthy human individuals. Overall study: Donor composition was a couple of women and a few men, aged 18 to 49. For every donor, three CD4 naive, three CD4 memory, two CD8 naive and one CD8 memory plates were used.

Trimming left V 4 bases short and J 1 base short, with 6 bases between. The CDR3 runs to 13 residues. Germline CDR1 is WSHSY and CDR2 is SAAADI. Naive CD8 cells comprised CD45RO-negative, CCR7-positively selected cells, excluding terminally differentiated effector memory CD45RA+ cells. This clone has more than one count but fewer than ten. Its antigen is as yet unknown. Study-level points and caveats: Clonotypes not shared had lower generation probabilities than those common to all four donors. Clonotypes that were shared across a handful of donors made up around 4.6% of naive CD4 clonotypes.

The data were produced by immunoSEQ multiplex PCR, yet TCRdb's version contains in-frame clones alone and is incomplete. The table shows 1.5 million to 2.5 million clones, with roughly 95% occurring only once. The sequence came from a man aged 18 to 30 in good health. The sequenced sample consisted of naive CD8+ T cells sorted from blood. The chain joins TRBV10-2 to TRBJ2-3, with TRBD2 as a possible D gene (5 bases). CDR3 nucleotide sequence: TGCGCCAGCAGTGTCGGGGGCACAGATACGCAGTATTTT. Amino acids: CASSVGGTDTQYF.